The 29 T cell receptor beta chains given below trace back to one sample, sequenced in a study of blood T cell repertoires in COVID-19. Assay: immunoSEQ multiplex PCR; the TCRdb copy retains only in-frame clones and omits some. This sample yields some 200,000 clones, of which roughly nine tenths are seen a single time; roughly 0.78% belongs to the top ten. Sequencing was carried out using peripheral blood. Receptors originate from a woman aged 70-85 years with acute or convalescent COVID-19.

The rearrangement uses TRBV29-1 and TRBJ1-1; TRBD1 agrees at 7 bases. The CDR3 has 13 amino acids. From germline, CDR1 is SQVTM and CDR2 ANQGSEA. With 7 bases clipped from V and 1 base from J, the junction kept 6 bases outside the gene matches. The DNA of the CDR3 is TGCAGCGGGGGGACAGCCTCGAACACTGAAGCTTTCTTT. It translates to CSGGTASNTEAFF.

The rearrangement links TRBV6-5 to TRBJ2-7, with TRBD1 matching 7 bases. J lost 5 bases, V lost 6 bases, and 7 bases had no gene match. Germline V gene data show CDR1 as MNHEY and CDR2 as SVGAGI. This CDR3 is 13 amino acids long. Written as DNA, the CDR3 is TGTGCCAGCAGACGACAGGGCGGCAACGAGCAGTACTTC. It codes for CASRRQGGNEQYF.

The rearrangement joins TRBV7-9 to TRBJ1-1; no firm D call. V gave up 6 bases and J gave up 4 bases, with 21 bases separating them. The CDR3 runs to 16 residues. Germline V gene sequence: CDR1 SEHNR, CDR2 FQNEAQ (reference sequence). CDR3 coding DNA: TGTGCCAGCAGTCCCCGCGGAGGGTTAGGGTTCACTGAAGCTTTCTTT. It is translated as CASSPRGGLGFTEAFF.

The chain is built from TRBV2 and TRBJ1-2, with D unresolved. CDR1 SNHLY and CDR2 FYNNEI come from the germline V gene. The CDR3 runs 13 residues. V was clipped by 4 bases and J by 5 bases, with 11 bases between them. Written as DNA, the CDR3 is TGTGCCAGCAGTGGCATGAGTTCATATGGCTACACCTTC. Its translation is CASSGMSSYGYTF.

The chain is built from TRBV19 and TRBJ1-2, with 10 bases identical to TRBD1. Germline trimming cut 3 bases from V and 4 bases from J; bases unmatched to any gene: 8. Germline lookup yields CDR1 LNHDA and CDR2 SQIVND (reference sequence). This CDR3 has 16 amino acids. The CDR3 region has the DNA TGTGCCAGTAGTATGCAGACAGGGGGCGCGAGCTATGGCTACACCTTC. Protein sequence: CASSMQTGGASYGYTF. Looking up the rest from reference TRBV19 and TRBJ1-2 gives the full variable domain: DGGITQSPKYLFRKEGQNVTLSCEQNLNHDAMYWYRQDPGQGLRLIYYSQIVNDFQKGDIAEGYSVSREKKESFPLTVTSAQKNPTAFYLCASSMQTGGASYGYTFGSGTRLTVV.

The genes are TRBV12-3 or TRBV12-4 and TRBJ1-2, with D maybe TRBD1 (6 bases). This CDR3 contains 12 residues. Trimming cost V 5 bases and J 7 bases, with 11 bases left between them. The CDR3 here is CASSPPRGGYTF. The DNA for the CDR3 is TGTGCCAGCAGTCCACCCAGGGGTGGCTACACCTTC.

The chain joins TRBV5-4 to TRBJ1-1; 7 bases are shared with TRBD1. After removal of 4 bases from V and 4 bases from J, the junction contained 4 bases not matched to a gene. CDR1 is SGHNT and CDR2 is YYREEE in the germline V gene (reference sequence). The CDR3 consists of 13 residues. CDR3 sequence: CASSADRATEAFF. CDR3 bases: TGTGCCAGCAGCGCCGACAGGGCCACTGAAGCTTTCTTT. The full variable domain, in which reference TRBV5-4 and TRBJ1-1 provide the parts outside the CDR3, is ETGVTQSPTHLIKTRGQQVTLRCSSQSGHNTVSWYQQALGQGPQFIFQYYREEENGRGNFPPRFSGLQFPNYSSELNVNALELDDSALYLCASSADRATEAFFGQGTRLTVV.

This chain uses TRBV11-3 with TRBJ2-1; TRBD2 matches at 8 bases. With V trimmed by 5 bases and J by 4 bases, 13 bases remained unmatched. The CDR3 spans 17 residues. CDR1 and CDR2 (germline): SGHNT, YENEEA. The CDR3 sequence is CASSPRIAGMGYNEQFF. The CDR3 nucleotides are TGTGCCAGCAGCCCCCGGATAGCGGGAATGGGTTACAATGAGCAGTTCTTC.

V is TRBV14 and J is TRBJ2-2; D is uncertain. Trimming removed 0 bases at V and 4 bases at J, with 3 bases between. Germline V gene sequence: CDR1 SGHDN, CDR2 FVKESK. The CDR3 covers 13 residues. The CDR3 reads CASSQDFTGELFF. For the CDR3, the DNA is TGTGCCAGCAGCCAAGACTTCACCGGGGAGCTGTTTTTT.

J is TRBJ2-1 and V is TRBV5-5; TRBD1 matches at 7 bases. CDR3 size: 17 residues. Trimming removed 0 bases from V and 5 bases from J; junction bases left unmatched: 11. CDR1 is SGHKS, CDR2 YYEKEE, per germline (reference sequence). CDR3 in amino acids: CASSLEGQRTVNNEQFF. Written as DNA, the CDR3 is TGTGCCAGCAGCTTGGAGGGACAGCGAACCGTTAACAATGAGCAGTTCTTC.

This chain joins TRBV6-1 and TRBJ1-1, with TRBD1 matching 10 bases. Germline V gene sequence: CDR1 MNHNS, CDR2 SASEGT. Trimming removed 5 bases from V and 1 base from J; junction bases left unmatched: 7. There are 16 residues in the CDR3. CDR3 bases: TGTGCCAGCAGTAAAGGGACAGGGGCTTGGAACACTGAAGCTTTCTTT. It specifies CASSKGTGAWNTEAFF.

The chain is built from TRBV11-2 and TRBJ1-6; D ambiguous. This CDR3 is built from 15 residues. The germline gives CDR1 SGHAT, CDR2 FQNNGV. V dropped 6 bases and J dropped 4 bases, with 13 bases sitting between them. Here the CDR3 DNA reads TGTGCCAGCAGACAGCCCGGAATATATAATTCACCCCTCCACTTT. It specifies CASRQPGIYNSPLHF.

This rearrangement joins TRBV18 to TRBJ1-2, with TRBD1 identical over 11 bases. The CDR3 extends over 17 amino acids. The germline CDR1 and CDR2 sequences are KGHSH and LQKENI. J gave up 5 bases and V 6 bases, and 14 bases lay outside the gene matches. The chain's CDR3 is CASSPGQGAGGFYGYTF. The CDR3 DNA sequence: TGTGCCAGCTCCCCTGGACAGGGGGCCGGGGGGTTTTATGGCTACACCTTC.

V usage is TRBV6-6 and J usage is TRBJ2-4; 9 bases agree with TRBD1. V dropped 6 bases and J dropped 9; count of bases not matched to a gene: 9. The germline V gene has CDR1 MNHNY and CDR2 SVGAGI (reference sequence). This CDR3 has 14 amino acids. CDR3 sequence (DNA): TGTGCCAGCAGATACGGACAGGGGAACGGCATTCAGTACTTC. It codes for CASRYGQGNGIQYF.

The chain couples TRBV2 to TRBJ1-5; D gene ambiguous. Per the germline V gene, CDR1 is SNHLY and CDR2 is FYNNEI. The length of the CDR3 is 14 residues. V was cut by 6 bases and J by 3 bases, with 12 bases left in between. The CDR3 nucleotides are TGTGCCAGCAGGACCCGAGGGATCAATCAGCCCCAGCATTTT. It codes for CASRTRGINQPQHF. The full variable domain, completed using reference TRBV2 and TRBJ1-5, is EPEVTQTPSHQVTQMGQEVILRCVPISNHLYFYWYRQILGQKVEFLVSFYNNEISEKSEIFDDQFSVERPDGSNFTLKIRSTKLEDSAMYFCASRTRGINQPQHFGDGTRLSIL.

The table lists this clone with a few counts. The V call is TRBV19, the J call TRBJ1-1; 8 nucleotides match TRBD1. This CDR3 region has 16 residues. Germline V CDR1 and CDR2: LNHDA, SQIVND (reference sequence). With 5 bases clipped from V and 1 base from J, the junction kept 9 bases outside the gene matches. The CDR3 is CASSPTPGTGNTEAFF. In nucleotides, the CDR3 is TGTGCCAGTAGTCCCACCCCAGGGACAGGGAACACTGAAGCTTTCTTT.

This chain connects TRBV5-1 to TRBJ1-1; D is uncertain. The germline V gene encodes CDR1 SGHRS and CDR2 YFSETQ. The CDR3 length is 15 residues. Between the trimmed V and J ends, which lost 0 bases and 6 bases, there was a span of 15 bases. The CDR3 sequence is CASSLAFLGVSEAFF. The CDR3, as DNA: TGCGCCAGCAGCTTGGCCTTCCTAGGTGTCTCTGAAGCTTTCTTT. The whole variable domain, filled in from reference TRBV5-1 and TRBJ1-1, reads KAGVTQTPRYLIKTRGQQVTLSCSPISGHRSVSWYQQTPGQGLQFLFEYFSETQRNKGNFPGRFSGRQFSNSRSEMNVSTLELGDSALYLCASSLAFLGVSEAFFGQGTRLTVV.

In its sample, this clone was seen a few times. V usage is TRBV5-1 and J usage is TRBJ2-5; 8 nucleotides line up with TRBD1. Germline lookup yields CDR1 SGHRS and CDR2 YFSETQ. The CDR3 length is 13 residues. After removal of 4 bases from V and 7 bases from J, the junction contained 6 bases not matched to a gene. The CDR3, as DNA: TGCGCCAGCAGCACAGACAGGGGCGGGACCCAGTACTTC. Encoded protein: CASSTDRGGTQYF.

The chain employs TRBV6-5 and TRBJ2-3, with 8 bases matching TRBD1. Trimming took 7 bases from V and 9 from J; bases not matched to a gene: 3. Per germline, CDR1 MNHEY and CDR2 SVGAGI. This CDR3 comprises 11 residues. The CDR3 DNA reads TGTGCCAGCACAGGGGGCTTAACGCAGTATTTT. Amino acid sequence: CASTGGLTQYF.

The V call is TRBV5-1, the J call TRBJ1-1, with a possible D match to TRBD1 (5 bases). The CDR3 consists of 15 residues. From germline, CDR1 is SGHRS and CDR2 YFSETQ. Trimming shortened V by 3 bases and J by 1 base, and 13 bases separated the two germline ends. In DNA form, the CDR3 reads TGCGCCAGCAGCTCTCGGGGGACCCAGAACACTGAAGCTTTCTTT. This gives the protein CASSSRGTQNTEAFF.

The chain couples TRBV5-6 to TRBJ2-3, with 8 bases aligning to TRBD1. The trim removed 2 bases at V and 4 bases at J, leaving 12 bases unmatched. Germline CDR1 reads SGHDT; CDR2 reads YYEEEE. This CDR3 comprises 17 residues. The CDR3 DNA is TGTGCCAGCAGCTTATTCATCGGACAGGGCATCGCAGATACGCAGTATTTT. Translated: CASSLFIGQGIADTQYF.

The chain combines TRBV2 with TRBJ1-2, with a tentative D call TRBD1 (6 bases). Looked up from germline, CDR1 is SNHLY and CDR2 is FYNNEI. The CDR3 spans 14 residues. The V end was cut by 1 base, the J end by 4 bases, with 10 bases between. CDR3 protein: CASSEEGEGYGYTF. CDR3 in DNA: TGTGCCAGCAGTGAAGAGGGGGAAGGCTATGGCTACACCTTC.

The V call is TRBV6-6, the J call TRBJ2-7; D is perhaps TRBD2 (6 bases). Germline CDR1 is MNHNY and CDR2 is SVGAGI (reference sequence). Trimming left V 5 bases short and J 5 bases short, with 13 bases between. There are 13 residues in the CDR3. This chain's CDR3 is CASSVIRGNEQYF. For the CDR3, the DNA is TGTGCCAGCAGTGTGATTCGGGGGAACGAGCAGTACTTC.

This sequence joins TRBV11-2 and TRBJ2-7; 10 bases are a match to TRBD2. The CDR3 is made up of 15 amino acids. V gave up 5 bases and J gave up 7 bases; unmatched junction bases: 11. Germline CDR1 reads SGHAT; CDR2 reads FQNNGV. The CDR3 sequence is CASSGSSGGRSEQYF. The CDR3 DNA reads TGTGCCAGCAGCGGTTCTAGCGGGGGTAGGAGTGAGCAGTACTTC. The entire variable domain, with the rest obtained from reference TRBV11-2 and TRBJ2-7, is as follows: EAGVAQSPRYKIIEKRQSVAFWCNPISGHATLYWYQQILGQGPKLLIQFQNNGVVDDSQLPKDRFSAERLKGVDSTLKIQPAKLEDSAVYLCASSGSSGGRSEQYFGPGTRLTVT.

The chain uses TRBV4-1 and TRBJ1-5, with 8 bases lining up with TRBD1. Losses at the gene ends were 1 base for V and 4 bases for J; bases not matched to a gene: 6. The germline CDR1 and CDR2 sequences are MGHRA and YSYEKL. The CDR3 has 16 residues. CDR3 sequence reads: CASSQGGDRRNQPQHF. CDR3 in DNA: TGCGCCAGCAGCCAAGGGGGGGACAGGCGAAATCAGCCCCAGCATTTT.

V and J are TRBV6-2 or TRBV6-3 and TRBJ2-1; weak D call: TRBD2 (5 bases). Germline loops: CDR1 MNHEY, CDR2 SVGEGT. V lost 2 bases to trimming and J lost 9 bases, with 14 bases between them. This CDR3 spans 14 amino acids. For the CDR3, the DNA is TGTGCCAGCAGTTACACTGGTCGAGGGTCTGAGCAGTTCTTC. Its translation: CASSYTGRGSEQFF.

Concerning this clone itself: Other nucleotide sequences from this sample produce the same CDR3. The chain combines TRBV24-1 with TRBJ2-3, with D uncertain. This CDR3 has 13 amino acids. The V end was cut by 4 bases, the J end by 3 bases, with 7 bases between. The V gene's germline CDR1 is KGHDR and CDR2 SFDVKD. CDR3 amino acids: CATSDPGTDTQYF. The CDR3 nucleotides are TGTGCCACCAGTGACCCAGGAACAGATACGCAGTATTTT.

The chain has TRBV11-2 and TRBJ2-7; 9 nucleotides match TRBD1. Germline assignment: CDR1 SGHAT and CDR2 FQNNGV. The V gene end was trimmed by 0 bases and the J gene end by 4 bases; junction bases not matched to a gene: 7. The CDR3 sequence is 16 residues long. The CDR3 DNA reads TGTGCCAGCAGCTTAGAGATCGGACAGGGGTCTTACGAGCAGTACTTC. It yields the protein CASSLEIGQGSYEQYF.

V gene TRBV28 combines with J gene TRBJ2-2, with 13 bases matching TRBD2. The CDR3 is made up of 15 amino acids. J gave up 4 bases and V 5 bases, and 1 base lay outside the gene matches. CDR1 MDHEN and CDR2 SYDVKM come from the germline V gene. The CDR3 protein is CASSGLAGVTGELFF. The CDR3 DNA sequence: TGTGCCAGCAGTGGACTAGCGGGAGTCACCGGGGAGCTGTTTTTT.